These T cell receptor beta chains were read from a single sample in a study of CD8 T cells in ankylosing spondylitis. A single record per CDR3 protein comes from TCRdb applying MiXCR to the 5' RACE reads. The sample includes 350,000 to 450,000 distinct CDR3 sequences, 20% of them seen just once. The specimen sequenced was blood, either unsorted or a sorted T cell fraction (not recorded which). The receptor source for this set is a male donor with ankylosing spondylitis or in good health (not recorded which). CDR3s include the opening cysteine and the closing phenylalanine or tryptophan. A D gene is named only where the DNA matches it firmly. For some rows the clone size is stated as once, few or many, or as a class when expanded; others skip it.

D gene	V gene	clone size	J gene	CDR3 DNA	CDR3 protein
-	TRBV7-9	-	TRBJ2-5	TGTGCCAGCAGCTCGGCTGAGGAGACCCAGTACTTC	CASSSAEETQYF
TRBD1	TRBV6-1	-	TRBJ2-5	TGTGCCAGCATTCCCGACAGGGGCCTAACAGAGACCCAGTACTTC	CASIPDRGLTETQYF
-	TRBV24-1	many	TRBJ2-3	TGTGCCACCAGTGACCATGGGGCAGATACGCAGTATTTT	CATSDHGADTQYF
-	TRBV4-1	few	TRBJ2-7	TGCGCCAGCAGCCAACCACCTACCGGGAGCCTCTCCTACGAGCAGTACTTC	CASSQPPTGSLSYEQYF
-	TRBV5-6	many	TRBJ1-1	TGTGCCAGCAGCTTCGGGACATCGAACACTGAAGCTTTCTTT	CASSFGTSNTEAFF
TRBD1	TRBV10-3	-	TRBJ2-7	TGTGCCATCAGTGAACGGGACAGGGTGTCCTACGAGCAGTACTTC	CAISERDRVSYEQYF
TRBD1	TRBV12-3/TRBV12-4	-	TRBJ2-1	TGTGCCAGTGGGTCTAAGGGGGCTGTCTACAATGAGCAGTTCTTC	CASGSKGAVYNEQFF
-	TRBV5-5	-	TRBJ2-1	TGTGCCAGCAGATTGGCTAGTGAGTCCAATGAGCAGTTCTTC	CASRLASESNEQFF
-	TRBV29-1	few	TRBJ2-1	TGCAGCGTTTGGACCGCTCTGGGCAATGAGCAGTTCTTC	CSVWTALGNEQFF
TRBD2	TRBV12-3/TRBV12-4	few	TRBJ2-2	TGTGCCAGCAGTTTAGCTCGGGGGGGAACCACCGGGGAGCTGTTTTTT	CASSLARGGTTGELFF
-	TRBV12-3/TRBV12-4	few	TRBJ1-5	TGTGCCAGCAGTTTATCAGGTTACGGGGATCGTCAGCCCCAGCATTTT	CASSLSGYGDRQPQHF
-	TRBV4-2	-	TRBJ2-3	TGTGCCAGCAGCCAAGACCTAGTGAGCACAGATACGCAGTATTTT	CASSQDLVSTDTQYF
-	TRBV24-1	few	TRBJ2-2	TGTGCCACCAGTGATTTTTCCGCTACCGGGGAGCTGTTTTTT	CATSDFSATGELFF
-	TRBV28	-	TRBJ2-1	TGTGCCAGCCGAGGGACTGGGGCCTACAATGAGCAGTTCTTC	CASRGTGAYNEQFF